What follows are 17 T cell receptor beta chains derived from one specimen sequenced in a study of OX40 agonist ivuxolimab in advanced cancers. Profiling relied on immunoSEQ multiplex PCR, and the TCRdb table lists in-frame clones only, not all of them. The table includes 75,000 to 100,000 clones, roughly 84% detected once. Here the sequenced sample was CD4+ or CD8+ T cells sorted from blood, taken in a trial of the OX40 agonist ivuxolimab. These receptors were collected from an adult with an advanced solid tumor such as melanoma, head and neck, liver or kidney cancer.

This chain joins TRBV11-2 and TRBJ1-1; D is unresolved. V was shortened by 7 bases and J by 10 bases, with 16 bases between the two germline ends. The CDR3 length is 12 residues. The germline V gene encodes CDR1 SGHAT and CDR2 FQNNGV. CDR3 region: CASTLAYGRAFF. CDR3 DNA sequence: TGTGCCAGCACCCTGGCTTACGGGAGAGCTTTCTTT.

CDR3 DNA: TGTGCCATCAGTGAGTCATGGGAAACTAACTATGGCTACACCTTC. This encodes CAISESWETNYGYTF. The rearrangement joins TRBV10-3 to TRBJ1-2; no reliable D call. V was clipped by 0 bases and J by 0 bases, with 8 bases between them. The CDR3 spans 15 residues. Germline V gene sequence: CDR1 ENHRY, CDR2 SYGVKD.

The V gene is TRBV18, the J gene TRBJ2-1; 8 bases are a match to TRBD2. Germline V lookup: CDR1 KGHSH, CDR2 LQKENI. The CDR3 is made up of 13 amino acids. Losses at the gene ends were 6 bases for V and 7 bases for J; bases not matched to a gene: 5. The CDR3 sequence is CASSPSGSNEQFF. The CDR3 bases are TGTGCCAGCTCCCCGAGCGGGAGTAATGAGCAGTTCTTC.

For the CDR3, the DNA is TGTGCCAGCACCGTACTAGCGGGGGGCTACAATGAGCAGTTCTTC. It yields the protein CASTVLAGGYNEQFF. The rearrangement uses TRBV2 and TRBJ2-1; TRBD2 matches at 12 bases. The CDR3 contains 15 residues. The germline gives CDR1 SNHLY, CDR2 FYNNEI. The V segment lost 7 bases and the J segment 3 bases; nucleotides outside the gene matches: 4.

The chain uses TRBV19 and TRBJ2-3; a weak D match, TRBD2 (5 bases). Per the germline V gene, CDR1 is LNHDA and CDR2 is SQIVND (reference sequence). The CDR3 runs 14 residues. V shed 2 bases and J shed 3 bases, with 9 bases lying between them. The DNA of the CDR3 is TGTGCCAGTAGTATAAGGACTGCTACAGATACGCAGTATTTT. Encoded protein: CASSIRTATDTQYF.

The genes are TRBV7-7 and TRBJ2-3, with D perhaps TRBD2 (5 bases). V lost 1 base to trimming and J lost 6 bases, with 8 bases between them. The CDR3 runs to 13 residues. Germline V gene lookup returns CDR1 SSHAT and CDR2 FNYEAQ (reference sequence). CDR3 sequence reads: CASSLEAGDTQYF. Here the CDR3 DNA reads TGTGCCAGCAGCTTAGAGGCGGGTGATACGCAGTATTTT.

CDR3 sequence reads: CASSEQGASLGYTF. In DNA, the CDR3 is TGTGCCAGCAGTGAACAGGGGGCCAGCCTTGGCTACACCTTC. The V and J genes are TRBV28 and TRBJ1-2, with TRBD1 matching 9 bases. V lost 5 bases, J lost 7 bases, and 8 bases stayed unmatched. The CDR3 runs to 14 residues. From germline, CDR1 is MDHEN and CDR2 SYDVKM.

The V gene is TRBV6-5, the J gene TRBJ1-1; D not certain. Germline V gene sequence: CDR1 MNHEY, CDR2 SVGAGI. V lost 2 bases to trimming and J lost 10 bases, with 23 bases between them. This CDR3 region has 16 residues. For the CDR3, the DNA is TGTGCCAGCAGTTACAGTGGAGCCGGATTTAGGGCCGTAGCTTTCTTT. It encodes CASSYSGAGFRAVAFF.

The V gene is TRBV6-5, the J gene TRBJ1-2, with 7 bases lining up with TRBD1. The germline gives CDR1 MNHEY, CDR2 SVGAGI. The CDR3 has 15 amino acids. V shed 2 bases, J shed 6 bases, and the junction held 9 bases outside the gene matches. CDR3 region: CASSYARTGVDGYTF. The CDR3, as DNA: TGTGCCAGCAGTTACGCCCGGACAGGAGTGGATGGCTACACCTTC.

J is TRBJ1-2 and V is TRBV18, with a tentative D call TRBD1 (6 bases). From germline, CDR1 is KGHSH and CDR2 LQKENI. This CDR3 is 15 amino acids long. Trimming left V 2 bases short and J 4 bases short, with 14 bases between. The CDR3 DNA reads as TGTGCCAGCTCACCAAGACAGGCCGAAACCTATGGCTACACCTTC. It yields the protein CASSPRQAETYGYTF. The full variable domain, rest sourced from reference TRBV18 and TRBJ1-2, is NAGVMQNPRHLVRRRGQEARLRCSPMKGHSHVYWYRQLPEEGLKFMVYLQKENIIDESGMPKERFSAEFPKEGPSILRIQQVVRGDSAAYFCASSPRQAETYGYTFGSGTRLTVV.

V is TRBV28 and J is TRBJ1-1, with 9 bases aligning to TRBD1. The CDR3 runs to 13 residues. CDR1 and CDR2 (germline): MDHEN, SYDVKM. The V gene end was trimmed by 8 bases and the J gene end by 5 bases; junction bases not matched to a gene: 6. The chain's CDR3 is CASQRQGVTEAFF. The CDR3 bases are TGTGCCAGCCAGAGACAGGGGGTTACTGAAGCTTTCTTT.

The rearrangement links TRBV19 to TRBJ1-1, with a tentative D call TRBD1 (6 bases). The CDR3 sequence is 15 residues long. Germline V CDR1 and CDR2: LNHDA, SQIVND (reference sequence). Trimming took off 2 bases at V and 5 bases at J, with 15 bases between the two ends. CDR3 nucleotides: TGTGCCAGTAGTATAAGGAGAGGGGGTGTAACTGAAGCTTTCTTT. It is translated as CASSIRRGGVTEAFF.

The rearrangement links TRBV7-9 to TRBJ2-5; D is perhaps TRBD2 (5 bases). This CDR3 comprises 19 residues. From germline, CDR1 is SEHNR and CDR2 FQNEAQ (reference sequence). V lost 0 bases and J lost 4, with 24 bases in between. DNA for the CDR3: TGTGCCAGCAGCTTAGCCCGAGCGGTAGCCCCCCGAGGCGGAGAGACCCAGTACTTC. This sequence encodes CASSLARAVAPRGGETQYF. The full variable domain, rest sourced from reference TRBV7-9 and TRBJ2-5, is DTGVSQNPRHKITKRGQNVTFRCDPISEHNRLYWYRQTLGQGPEFLTYFQNEAQLEKSRLLSDRFSAERPKGSFSTLEIQRTEQGDSAMYLCASSLARAVAPRGGETQYFGPGTRLLVL.

The CDR3 DNA follows: TGTGCCAGTAGTGTCACAGGGAGTCGGGGTGAAAAACTGTTTTTT. It specifies CASSVTGSRGEKLFF. The V gene is TRBV19, the J gene TRBJ1-4, with D maybe TRBD1 (6 bases). The V gene's germline CDR1 is LNHDA and CDR2 SQIVND (reference sequence). This CDR3 is built from 15 residues. Trimming took 5 bases from V and 7 from J, leaving 17 bases between them. The full variable domain, its missing parts supplied by reference TRBV19 and TRBJ1-4, is DGGITQSPKYLFRKEGQNVTLSCEQNLNHDAMYWYRQDPGQGLRLIYYSQIVNDFQKGDIAEGYSVSREKKESFPLTVTSAQKNPTAFYLCASSVTGSRGEKLFFGSGTQLSVL.

The chain is built from TRBV6-5 and TRBJ2-6, with TRBD2 as a possible D gene (6 bases). V lost 7 bases to trimming and J lost 4 bases, with 11 bases between them. CDR3 length: 14 amino acids. Germline assignment: CDR1 MNHEY and CDR2 SVGAGI. The CDR3: CASIRGSGANVLTF. The CDR3 coding sequence is TGTGCCAGCATCCGGGGGTCCGGGGCCAACGTCCTGACTTTC.

The V and J genes are TRBV28 and TRBJ1-5; 9 bases map to TRBD1. The CDR3 runs 22 residues. Trimming removed 7 bases from V and 6 bases from J; junction bases left unmatched: 31. Germline V CDR1 and CDR2: MDHEN, SYDVKM. The CDR3 region has the DNA TGTGCCAGCACCCGCGGGGGGACAGGGAACTCTTGGAGGCTGGGTCGAGGTCAGCCCCAGCATTTT. Translated, it gives CASTRGGTGNSWRLGRGQPQHF.

The genes are TRBV5-4 and TRBJ1-2; D might be TRBD1 (5 bases). The CDR3 is made up of 13 amino acids. Germline-derived CDR1 and CDR2 are SGHNT and YYREEE (reference sequence). V was cut by 0 bases and J by 4 bases, with 7 bases left in between. CDR3 sequence (DNA): TGTGCCAGCAGCTTGGGACAGCTCTATGGCTACACCTTC. Its translation: CASSLGQLYGYTF.